A single sample is the source of the 18 T cell receptor beta chains below, sequenced in a study of blood T cell repertoires in COVID-19. The repertoire was sequenced with immunoSEQ multiplex PCR; TCRdb's copy has only in-frame clones and lacks some. Altogether about 140,000 clones are present, around 90% being singletons, with the ten largest covering under 6%. Sequencing was performed on peripheral blood. Every receptor here comes from a human donor in a cohort sampled during active COVID-19.

V and J are TRBV4-1 and TRBJ1-1; 7 bases align to TRBD1. Germline lookup yields CDR1 MGHRA and CDR2 YSYEKL. This CDR3 comprises 15 residues. V lost 2 bases, J lost 3 bases, and 6 bases stayed unmatched. The CDR3 is CASSQRGTADTEAFF. CDR3 coding DNA: TGCGCCAGCAGCCAACGCGGGACAGCAGACACTGAAGCTTTCTTT.

The chain links TRBV3-1 (or the pseudogene TRBV3-2) to TRBJ2-2, with D possibly matching TRBD1 (6 bases). With 4 bases removed from V and 0 bases from J, the gap between germline ends came to 9 bases. The CDR3 is 15 residues long. Germline CDR1 and CDR2: LGHDT and YNNKEL (reference sequence). CDR3 sequence (DNA): TGTGCCAGCAGCCTCACAGGGCCGAACACCGGGGAGCTGTTTTTT. Translated: CASSLTGPNTGELFF.

There are a few counts of this clone. The sample holds other DNA sequences that translate to the same CDR3. CDR3 amino acids: CASSYGLSSYEQYF. DNA for the CDR3: TGTGCCAGCAGTTATGGGCTCAGCTCCTACGAGCAGTACTTC. The rearrangement links TRBV6-2 or TRBV6-3 to TRBJ2-7; D gene uncertain. CDR1 and CDR2 (germline): MNHEY, SVGEGT. This CDR3 contains 14 residues. Trimming stripped 3 bases from V and 0 bases from J, with 9 bases between.

The V and J genes are TRBV10-3 and TRBJ2-3; tentatively, D is TRBD2 (5 bases). V was shortened by 4 bases and J by 0 bases, with 17 bases between the two germline ends. The length of the CDR3 is 17 residues. The germline V gene has CDR1 ENHRY and CDR2 SYGVKD. The CDR3 loop reads CAISGTASGSSTDTQYF. CDR3 DNA: TGTGCCATCAGTGGGACGGCAAGCGGTAGTAGCACAGATACGCAGTATTTT.

The gene calls are TRBV3-1 (or the pseudogene TRBV3-2) and TRBJ1-1; D is undetermined. Germline CDR1 and CDR2: LGHDT and YNNKEL (reference sequence). This CDR3 comprises 12 residues. Trimming pared 8 bases from V and 11 bases from J, leaving 18 bases between. CDR3 in amino acids: CASAPAGLGAFF. DNA of the CDR3: TGTGCCAGCGCTCCTGCGGGCTTGGGGGCTTTCTTT.

The chain uses TRBV10-1 and TRBJ2-3; D is perhaps TRBD1 (7 bases). CDR1 and CDR2 from the germline V gene are WNHNN and SYGVQD (reference sequence). The CDR3 totals 17 residues. V lost 5 bases to trimming and J lost 1 base, with 19 bases between them. The CDR3 sequence is CASSSTDREERTDTQYF. DNA of the CDR3: TGCGCCAGCAGTTCTACCGACAGGGAGGAACGCACAGATACGCAGTATTTT.

The genes are TRBV5-1 and TRBJ1-6; 10 nucleotides align to TRBD1. V shed 0 bases and J 7 bases; nucleotides not matched to a gene: 4. The V gene's germline CDR1 is SGHRS and CDR2 YFSETQ. This CDR3 spans 16 amino acids. The CDR3 loop is CASSLAPGQGNSPLHF. For the CDR3, the DNA is TGCGCCAGCAGCTTGGCCCCGGGACAGGGGAATTCACCCCTCCACTTT.

The rearrangement joins TRBV2 to TRBJ2-7; 8 nucleotides match TRBD2. V was clipped by 4 bases and J by 6 bases; unmatched bases: 11. The V gene's germline CDR1 is SNHLY and CDR2 FYNNEI. The CDR3 loop spans 15 amino acids. The CDR3 region is CASSASGGLGFEQYF. DNA for the CDR3: TGTGCCAGCAGTGCGTCGGGGGGGTTGGGATTCGAGCAGTACTTC.

This chain connects TRBV5-6 to TRBJ2-5; TRBD2 matches at 7 bases. V gave up 5 bases and J gave up 0 bases; unmatched junction bases: 7. From germline, CDR1 is SGHDT and CDR2 YYEEEE. CDR3 length: 15 residues. CDR3 loop: CASRRREGYQETQYF. Written as DNA, the CDR3 is TGTGCCAGCAGACGAAGGGAGGGTTACCAAGAGACCCAGTACTTC. The complete variable domain, with remaining parts taken from reference TRBV5-6 and TRBJ2-5, reads DAGVTQSPTHLIKTRGQQVTLRCSPKSGHDTVSWYQQALGQGPQFIFQYYEEEERQRGNFPDRFSGHQFPNYSSELNVNALLLGDSALYLCASRRREGYQETQYFGPGTRLLVL.

The chain couples TRBV6-1 to TRBJ1-2; 7 positions agree with TRBD1. Germline loops: CDR1 MNHNS, CDR2 SASEGT. This CDR3 is built from 15 residues. Losses at the gene ends were 2 bases for V and 4 bases for J; bases not matched to a gene: 7. CDR3 amino acids: CASSELPGGTYGYTF. The CDR3, as DNA: TGTGCCAGCAGTGAACTCCCAGGGGGGACCTATGGCTACACCTTC.

This clone has a handful of counts. This chain links TRBV6-5 with TRBJ2-1; D might be TRBD1 (5 bases). The CDR3 is 14 amino acids. V lost 6 bases to trimming and J lost 9 bases, with 18 bases between them. Germline CDR1 MNHEY, CDR2 SVGAGI. CDR3 in amino acids: CASSIPGFTGEQFF. The CDR3 nucleotides read TGTGCCAGCAGCATCCCAGGGTTTACAGGTGAGCAGTTCTTC.

The V gene is TRBV10-3, the J gene TRBJ2-7, with D maybe TRBD1 (5 bases). CDR1 ENHRY and CDR2 SYGVKD come from the germline V gene. V was cut by 3 bases and J by 4 bases, with 7 bases left in between. This CDR3 spans 12 amino acids. CDR3 DNA: TGTGCCATCAGTGACAGGGCATACGAGCAGTACTTC. This gives the protein CAISDRAYEQYF.

This clone was picked up a small number of times. This rearrangement joins TRBV28 to TRBJ1-1, with D unresolved. V was clipped by 5 bases and J by 1 base, with 20 bases between them. Looked up from germline, CDR1 is MDHEN and CDR2 is SYDVKM. The CDR3 length is 17 residues. The CDR3 is CASSLWVGGSPNTEAFF. CDR3 bases: TGTGCCAGCAGTCTGTGGGTGGGCGGGAGTCCGAACACTGAAGCTTTCTTT.

The chain joins TRBV7-9 to TRBJ1-1, with D unresolved. Germline V gives CDR1 SEHNR, CDR2 FQNEAQ (reference sequence). Trimming cost V 3 bases and J 3 bases, with 11 bases left between them. The CDR3 length is 14 residues. CDR3 sequence: CASSFTGGDTEAFF. The CDR3 DNA reads TGTGCCAGCAGCTTCACTGGCGGAGACACTGAAGCTTTCTTT.

The rearrangement joins TRBV9 to TRBJ1-2; D possibly corresponds to TRBD1 (5 bases). Germline V lookup: CDR1 SGDLS, CDR2 YYNGEE. V was shortened by 0 bases and J by 5 bases, with 17 bases between the two germline ends. CDR3 length: 16 amino acids. The CDR3: CASSVATAGLGYGYTF. CDR3 bases: TGTGCCAGCAGCGTAGCCACAGCGGGACTGGGATATGGCTACACCTTC.

The table lists this clone with a few counts. The chain uses TRBV3-1 (or the pseudogene TRBV3-2) and TRBJ2-7; TRBD1 aligns across 10 bases. J gave up 2 bases and V 4 bases, and 2 bases lay outside the gene matches. CDR1 and CDR2 (germline): LGHDT, YNNKEL (reference sequence). This CDR3 comprises 14 residues. The CDR3 loop is CASSPGTGAYEQYF. For the CDR3, the DNA is TGTGCCAGCAGCCCCGGGACAGGGGCCTACGAGCAGTACTTC.

The gene calls are TRBV27 and TRBJ2-1; D remains unclear. CDR1 MNHEY and CDR2 SMNVEV come from the germline V gene (reference sequence). The V end lost 2 bases, the J end lost 5 bases, and 19 bases lay between the germline ends. The CDR3 spans 17 residues. This chain's CDR3 is CASSLSYLAGSDNEQFF. The CDR3 DNA sequence: TGTGCCAGCAGTTTAAGTTACCTCGCCGGGTCCGACAATGAGCAGTTCTTC.

This chain connects TRBV7-2 to TRBJ2-7; 11 bases are shared with TRBD2. The CDR3 contains 13 residues. J gave up 5 bases and V 6 bases, and 3 bases lay outside the gene matches. CDR1 and CDR2 (germline): SGHTA, FQGNSA. CDR3 amino acids: CASRPSGGNEQYF. The CDR3 DNA reads TGTGCCAGCAGGCCTAGCGGGGGGAACGAGCAGTACTTC.